This paragraph reports one TCR beta chain. As yet, its antigen is unknown. Generated by immunoSEQ multiplex PCR, the TCRdb table keeps only in-frame clones and is missing some. This sample has under 200,000 clones, with around 90% found just once. This entry is derived from a study of T cell responses to AZD1222 COVID-19 vaccine. The study, taken as a whole, reports: None of the repertoires were sampled until the peak T cell response had passed. Baseline seropositivity occurred in only a handful of AZD1222 recipients.

CDR1 and CDR2 from the germline V gene are SQVTM and ANQGSEA. The CDR3 consists of 13 residues. Losses at the gene ends were 3 bases for V and 6 bases for J; bases not matched to a gene: 4. This rearrangement joins TRBV29-1 to TRBJ2-1; 8 bases are a match to TRBD2. This clonotype originated in an adult in good health. The sample was peripheral blood, taken on day 0 of AZD1222 vaccination. The CDR3 nucleotides read TGCAGCGTTGATACCAGCGGGAGCAATGAGCAGTTCTTC. It yields the protein CSVDTSGSNEQFF.